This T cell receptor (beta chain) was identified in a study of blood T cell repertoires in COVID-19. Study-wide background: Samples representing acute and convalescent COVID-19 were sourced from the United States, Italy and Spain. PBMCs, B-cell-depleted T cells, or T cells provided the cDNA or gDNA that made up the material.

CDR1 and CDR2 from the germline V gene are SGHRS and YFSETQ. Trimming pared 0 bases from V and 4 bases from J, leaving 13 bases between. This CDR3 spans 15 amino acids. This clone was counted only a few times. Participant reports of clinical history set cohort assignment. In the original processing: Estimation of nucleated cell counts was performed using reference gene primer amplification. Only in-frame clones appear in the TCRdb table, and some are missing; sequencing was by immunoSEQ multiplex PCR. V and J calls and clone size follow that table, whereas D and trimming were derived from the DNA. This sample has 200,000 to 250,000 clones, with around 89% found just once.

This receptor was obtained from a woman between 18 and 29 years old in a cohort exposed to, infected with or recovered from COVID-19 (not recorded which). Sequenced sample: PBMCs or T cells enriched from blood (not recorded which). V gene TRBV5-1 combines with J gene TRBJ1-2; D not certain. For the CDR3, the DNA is TGCGCCAGCAGCTTGGCCGGTATGGGAGGCTATGGCTACACCTTC. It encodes CASSLAGMGGYGYTF.